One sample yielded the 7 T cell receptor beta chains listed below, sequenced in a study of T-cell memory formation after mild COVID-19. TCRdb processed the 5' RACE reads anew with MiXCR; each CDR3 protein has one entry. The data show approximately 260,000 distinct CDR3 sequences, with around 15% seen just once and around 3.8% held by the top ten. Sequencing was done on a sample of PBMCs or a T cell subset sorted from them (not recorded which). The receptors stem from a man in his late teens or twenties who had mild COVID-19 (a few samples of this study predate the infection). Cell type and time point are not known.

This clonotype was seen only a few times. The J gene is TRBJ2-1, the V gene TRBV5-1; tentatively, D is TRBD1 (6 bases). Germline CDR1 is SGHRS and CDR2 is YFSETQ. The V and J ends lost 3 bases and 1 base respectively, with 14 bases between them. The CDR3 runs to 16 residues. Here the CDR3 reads CASSSRKTGSYNEQFF. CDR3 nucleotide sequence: TGCGCCAGCAGCTCACGAAAAACAGGGTCCTACAATGAGCAGTTCTTC.

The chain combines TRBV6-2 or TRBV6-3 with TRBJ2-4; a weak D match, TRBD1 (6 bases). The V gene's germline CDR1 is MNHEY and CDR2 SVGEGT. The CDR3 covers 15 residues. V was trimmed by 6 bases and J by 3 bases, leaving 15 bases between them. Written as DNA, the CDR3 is TGTGCCAGCAGCTACAGGGTCTTAGGCAAAAACATTCAGTACTTC. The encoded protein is CASSYRVLGKNIQYF.

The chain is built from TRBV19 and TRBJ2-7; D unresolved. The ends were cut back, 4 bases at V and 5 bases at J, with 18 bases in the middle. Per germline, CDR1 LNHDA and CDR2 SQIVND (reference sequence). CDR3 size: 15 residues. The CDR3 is CASSTRPGPYDEQYF. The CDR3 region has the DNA TGTGCCAGTAGTACCCGACCTGGACCTTACGACGAGCAGTACTTC.

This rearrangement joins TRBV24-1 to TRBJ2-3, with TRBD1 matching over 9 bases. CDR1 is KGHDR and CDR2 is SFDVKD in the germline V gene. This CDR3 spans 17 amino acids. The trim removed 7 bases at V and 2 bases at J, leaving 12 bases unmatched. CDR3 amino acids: CATSPSGTGTSTDTQYF. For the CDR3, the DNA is TGTGCCACCAGCCCTTCCGGGACAGGGACTTCCACAGATACGCAGTATTTT.

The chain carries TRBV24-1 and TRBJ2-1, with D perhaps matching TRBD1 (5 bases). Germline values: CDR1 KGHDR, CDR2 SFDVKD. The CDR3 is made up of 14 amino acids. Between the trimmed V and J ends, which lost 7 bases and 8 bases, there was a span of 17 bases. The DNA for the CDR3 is TGTGCCACCAGCGAGACCCGGGTAGGGGATGAGCAGTTCTTC. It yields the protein CATSETRVGDEQFF.

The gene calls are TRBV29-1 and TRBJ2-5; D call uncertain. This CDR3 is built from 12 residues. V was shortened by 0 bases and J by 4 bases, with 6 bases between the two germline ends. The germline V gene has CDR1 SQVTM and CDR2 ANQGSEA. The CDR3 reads CSVEDPAETQYF. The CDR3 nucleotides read TGCAGCGTTGAAGATCCTGCAGAGACCCAGTACTTC.

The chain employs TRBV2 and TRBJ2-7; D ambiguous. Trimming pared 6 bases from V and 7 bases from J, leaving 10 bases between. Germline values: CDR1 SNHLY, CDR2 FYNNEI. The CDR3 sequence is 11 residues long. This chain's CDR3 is CASSNLPEQYV. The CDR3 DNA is TGTGCCAGCAGCAATTTACCGGAGCAGTACGTC.